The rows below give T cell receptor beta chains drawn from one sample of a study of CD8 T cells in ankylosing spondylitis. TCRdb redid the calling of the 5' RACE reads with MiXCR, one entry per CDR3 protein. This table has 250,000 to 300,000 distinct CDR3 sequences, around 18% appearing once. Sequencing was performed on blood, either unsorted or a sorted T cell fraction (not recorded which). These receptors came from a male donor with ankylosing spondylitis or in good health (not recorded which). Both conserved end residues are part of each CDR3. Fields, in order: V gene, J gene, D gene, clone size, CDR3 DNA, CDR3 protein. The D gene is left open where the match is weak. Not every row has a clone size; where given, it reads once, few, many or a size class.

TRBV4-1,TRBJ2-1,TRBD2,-,TGCGCCAGCAGCCAAGTTGCGGGAGCCCACAATGAGCAGTTCTTC,CASSQVAGAHNEQFF
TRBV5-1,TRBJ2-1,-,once,TGCGCCAGCAGCCGGGCGGAGAGCTCCTACAATGAGCAGTTCTTC,CASSRAESSYNEQFF
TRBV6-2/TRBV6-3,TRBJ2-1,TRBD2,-,TGTGCCAGCTTACCCGGACTAGCGGGGGGCAATGAGCAGTTCTTC,CASLPGLAGGNEQFF
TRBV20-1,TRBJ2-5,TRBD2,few,TGCAGTGCTAGAGCGGGGACTAGCAGGATGCAGGAGACCCAGTACTTC,CSARAGTSRMQETQYF
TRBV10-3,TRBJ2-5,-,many,TGTGCCATCAGGGAGGACACCAAAGAGACCCAGTACTTC,CAIREDTKETQYF
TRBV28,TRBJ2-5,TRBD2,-,TGTGCCAGCAGTTTAATTGCGGGAGGGCGGATGGAGACCCAGTACTTC,CASSLIAGGRMETQYF
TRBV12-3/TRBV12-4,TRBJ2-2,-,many,TGTGCCAGCAGTTTAGGGGGAACGAACACCGGGGAGCTGTTTTTT,CASSLGGTNTGELFF
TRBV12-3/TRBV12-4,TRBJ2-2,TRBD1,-,TGTGCCAGCAGTTTAGCCCCGGGACAGGGGGCGAACACCGGGGAGCTGTTTTTT,CASSLAPGQGANTGELFF
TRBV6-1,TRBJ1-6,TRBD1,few,TGTGCCAGCAGGGGACAGGGAGGTAGTTCACCCCTCCACTTT,CASRGQGGSSPLHF
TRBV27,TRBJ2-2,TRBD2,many,TGTGCCAGCAGTTTATCGGGGGGGGACACCGGGGAGCTGTTTTTT,CASSLSGGDTGELFF
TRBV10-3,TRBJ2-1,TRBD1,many,TGTGCCATCAGAGGACAGGGGGCTGGGAATGAGCAGTTCTTC,CAIRGQGAGNEQFF
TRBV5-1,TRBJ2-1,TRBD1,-,TGCGCCAGCAGCTTGTTAGGCAGGGGGCTAAGCTCCTACAATGAGCAGTTCTTC,CASSLLGRGLSSYNEQFF
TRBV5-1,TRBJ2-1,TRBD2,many,TGCGCCAGCAGCTCCCTAGCGGGCAATGAGCAGTTCTTC,CASSSLAGNEQFF
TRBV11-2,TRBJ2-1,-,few,TGTGCCAGCAGCTTAGATTTGGGGGGGCGCAATGAGCAGTTCTTC,CASSLDLGGRNEQFF
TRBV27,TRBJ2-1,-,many,TGTGCCAGCACCCAGAGGCCAGGGCACAATGAGCAGTTCTTC,CASTQRPGHNEQFF
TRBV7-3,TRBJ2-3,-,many,TGTGCCAGCAGCTTATACGGCGGGACCACAGATACGCAGTATTTT,CASSLYGGTTDTQYF
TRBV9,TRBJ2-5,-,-,TGTGCCAGCAGCGTAGCAGCGGCAGTAAGGGAGACCCAGTACTTC,CASSVAAAVRETQYF
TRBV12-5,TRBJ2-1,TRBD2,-,TGTGCTAGTGGTTTGTTTACTAGCGGGAGGGGTGAGCAGTTCTTC,CASGLFTSGRGEQFF
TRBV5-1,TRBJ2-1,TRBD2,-,TGCGCCAGCAGCTATGCGGGAGGGTCTGGTATTGAGCAGTTCTTC,CASSYAGGSGIEQFF
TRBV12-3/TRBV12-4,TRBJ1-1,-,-,TGTGCCAGCAGGCGGACTGAGAACACTGAAGCTTTCTTT,CASRRTENTEAFF
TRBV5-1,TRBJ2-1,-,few,TGCGCCAGCAGCCCGAGGGGGGGGTTCAATGAGCAGTTCTTC,CASSPRGGFNEQFF
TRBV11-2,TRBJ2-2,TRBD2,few,TGTGCCAGCAGCCATGGGACTAGCGGGATGGTGGACACCGGGGAGCTGTTTTTT,CASSHGTSGMVDTGELFF
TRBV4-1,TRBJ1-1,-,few,TGCGCCAGCAGCCAGACGAATGAAGCTTTCTTT,CASSQTNEAFF
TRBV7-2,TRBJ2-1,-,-,TGTGCCAGCAGCGCTGACCGGGGGAGGCACAATGAGCAGTTCTTC,CASSADRGRHNEQFF
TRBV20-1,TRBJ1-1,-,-,TGCAGTGCTAGTCCGGGACACCTGAACACTGAAGCTTTCTTT,CSASPGHLNTEAFF
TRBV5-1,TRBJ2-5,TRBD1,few,TGCGCCAGCACGACAGGGTACCAAGAGACCCAGTACTTC,CASTTGYQETQYF
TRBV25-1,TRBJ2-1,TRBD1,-,TGTGCCAGCCAGGGACAGAGCTCCTACAATGAGCAGTTCTTC,CASQGQSSYNEQFF
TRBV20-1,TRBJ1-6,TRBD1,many,TGCAGTGCTACGGCAGGGACAGGGAATAATTCACCCCTCCACTTT,CSATAGTGNNSPLHF
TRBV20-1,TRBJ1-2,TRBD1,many,TGCAGTGCTAAACACTCCGGGACAGGGACCGGCTACACCTTC,CSAKHSGTGTGYTF
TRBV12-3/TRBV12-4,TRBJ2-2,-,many,TGTGCCAGCAGTTTAGGGGGGCCCGGGGAGCTGTTTTTT,CASSLGGPGELFF
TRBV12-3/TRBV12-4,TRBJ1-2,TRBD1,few,TGTGCCAGCAGCCCGACAGGGTTCTATGGCTACACCTTC,CASSPTGFYGYTF
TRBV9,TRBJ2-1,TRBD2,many,TGTGCCAGCAGCGTTACACTAGCGGGAGGGTCCGCGAAAAATGAGCAGTTCTTC,CASSVTLAGGSAKNEQFF
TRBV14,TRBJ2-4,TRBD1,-,TGTGCCAGCAGGGCCCGGACAGGGTCGGACATTCAGTACTTC,CASRARTGSDIQYF
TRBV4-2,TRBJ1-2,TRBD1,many,TGTGCCAGCAGCCAGGGACAGGGGGCTGTATACTATGGCTACACCTTC,CASSQGQGAVYYGYTF
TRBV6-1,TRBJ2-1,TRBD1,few,TGTGCCAGCAGTACGGGACAGCTCCGGCTCCTGTCGCATGAGCAGTTCTTC,CASSTGQLRLLSHEQFF
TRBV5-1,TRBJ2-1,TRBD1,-,TGCGCCAGCAGTCCACAGGGGTCCTACAATGAGCAGTTCTTC,CASSPQGSYNEQFF
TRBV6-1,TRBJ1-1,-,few,TGTGCCAGCAACCCCCGATGGACCACTGAAGCTTTCTTT,CASNPRWTTEAFF
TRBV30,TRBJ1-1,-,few,TGTGCCTGGAGCGTCCCGGGACTAATGGGAACTGAAGCTTTCTTT,CAWSVPGLMGTEAFF
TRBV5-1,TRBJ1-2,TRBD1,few,TGCGCCAGCAGCTCCCAGGGGGCGCAGTATGGCTACACCTTC,CASSSQGAQYGYTF
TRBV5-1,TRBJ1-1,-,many,TGCGCCAGCAGCTTAAGGTCGGGGGGCACTGAAGCTTTCTTT,CASSLRSGGTEAFF
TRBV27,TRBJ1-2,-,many,TGTGCCAGCAGTTTATCCTGGGACACTAACTATGGCTACACCTTC,CASSLSWDTNYGYTF
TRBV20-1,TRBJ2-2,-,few,TGCAGTGCTAGAGATACTTACACAAACACCGGGGAGCTGTTTTTT,CSARDTYTNTGELFF
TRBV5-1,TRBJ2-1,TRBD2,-,TGCGCCAGCAGCTTTCCCGGGACTAGCGGGGGGACATACAATGAGCAGTTCTTC,CASSFPGTSGGTYNEQFF
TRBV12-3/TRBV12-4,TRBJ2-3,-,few,TGTGCCAGCCAGACTAGCACAGATACGCAGTATTTT,CASQTSTDTQYF
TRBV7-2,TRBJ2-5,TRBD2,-,TGTGCCAGCAGCTTAGCGGGACTAGCGGGTGTAGAGACCCAGTACTTC,CASSLAGLAGVETQYF
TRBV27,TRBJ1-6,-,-,TGTGCCAGCAGTTTTGGGCCAAGGGGGACCTCATTATATCCCCTCCACTTT,CASSFGPRGTSLYPLHF
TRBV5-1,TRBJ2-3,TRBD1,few,TGCGCCAGCAGCCCCGGGACAGGACTCACAGATACGCAGTATTTT,CASSPGTGLTDTQYF
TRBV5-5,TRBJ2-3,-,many,TGTGCCAGCAGCTGGGGCACAGATACGCAGTATTTT,CASSWGTDTQYF
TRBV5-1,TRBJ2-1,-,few,TGCGCCAGCAGCTTGTCGACAGGCGGGGACAATGAGCAGTTCTTC,CASSLSTGGDNEQFF
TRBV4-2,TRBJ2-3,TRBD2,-,TGTGCCAGCAGCCAAGCGAGGACTAGAGCGCAAGATACGCAGTATTTT,CASSQARTRAQDTQYF
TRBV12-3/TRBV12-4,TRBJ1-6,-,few,TGTGCCAGCAGAAGGGGACAAAATAATTCACCCCTCCACTTT,CASRRGQNNSPLHF
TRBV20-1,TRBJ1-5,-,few,TGCAGTGCTAGCCCTATGAACAGGGCCACAAATCAGCCCCAGCATTTT,CSASPMNRATNQPQHF
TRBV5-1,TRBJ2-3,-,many,TGCGCCAGCAAGGCGGGACCGACTAGCACAGATACGCAGTATTTT,CASKAGPTSTDTQYF
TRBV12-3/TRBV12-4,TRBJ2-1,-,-,TGTGCCAGCAGTTTACGGGATATCTCTGACAATGAGCAGTTCTTC,CASSLRDISDNEQFF
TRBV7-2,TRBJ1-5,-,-,TGTGCCAGCAGCTTAGGTCGGGGAGTCGGGCCCCAGCATTTT,CASSLGRGVGPQHF